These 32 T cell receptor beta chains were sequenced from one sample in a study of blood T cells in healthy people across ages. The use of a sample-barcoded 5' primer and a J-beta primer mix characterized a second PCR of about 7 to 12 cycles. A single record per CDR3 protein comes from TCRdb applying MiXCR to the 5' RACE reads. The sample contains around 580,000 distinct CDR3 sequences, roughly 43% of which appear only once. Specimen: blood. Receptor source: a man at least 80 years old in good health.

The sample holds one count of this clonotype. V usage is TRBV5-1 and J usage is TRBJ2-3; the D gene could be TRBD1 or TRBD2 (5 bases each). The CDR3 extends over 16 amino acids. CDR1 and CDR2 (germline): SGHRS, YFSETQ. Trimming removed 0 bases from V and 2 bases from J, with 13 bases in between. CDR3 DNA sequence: TGCGCCAGCAGCTTGGAAGGGACCTCTCCCACAGATACGCAGTATTTT. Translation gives CASSLEGTSPTDTQYF.

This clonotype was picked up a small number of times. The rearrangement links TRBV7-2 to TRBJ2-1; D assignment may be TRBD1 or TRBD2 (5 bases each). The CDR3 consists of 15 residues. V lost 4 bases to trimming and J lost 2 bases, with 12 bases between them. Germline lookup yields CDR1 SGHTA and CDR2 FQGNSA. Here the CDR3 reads CASSYRDPTYNEQFF. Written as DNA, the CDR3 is TGTGCCAGCAGCTACCGGGACCCAACCTACAATGAGCAGTTCTTC.

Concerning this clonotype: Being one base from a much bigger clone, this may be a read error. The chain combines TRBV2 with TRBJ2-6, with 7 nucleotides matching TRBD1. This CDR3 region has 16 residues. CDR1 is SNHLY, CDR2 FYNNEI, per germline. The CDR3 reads CASRQGVSSGANVPTF. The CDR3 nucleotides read TGTGCCAGCAGGCAGGGGGTATCCTCTGGGGCCAACGTCCCGACTTTC.

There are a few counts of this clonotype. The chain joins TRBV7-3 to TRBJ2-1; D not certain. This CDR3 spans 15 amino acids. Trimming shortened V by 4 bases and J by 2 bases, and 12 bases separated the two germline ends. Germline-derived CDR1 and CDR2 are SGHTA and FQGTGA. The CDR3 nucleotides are TGTGCCAGCAGCTCCTCCCCCCAGCCCTACAATGAGCAGTTCTTC. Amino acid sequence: CASSSSPQPYNEQFF.

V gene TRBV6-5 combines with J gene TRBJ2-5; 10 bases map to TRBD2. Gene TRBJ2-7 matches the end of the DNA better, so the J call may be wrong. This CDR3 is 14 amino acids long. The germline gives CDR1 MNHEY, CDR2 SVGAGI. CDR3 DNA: TGTGCCAGCATCCGAGCGGGAGGGCCCTACGAGCAGTACTTC. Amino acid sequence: CASIRAGGPYEQYF.

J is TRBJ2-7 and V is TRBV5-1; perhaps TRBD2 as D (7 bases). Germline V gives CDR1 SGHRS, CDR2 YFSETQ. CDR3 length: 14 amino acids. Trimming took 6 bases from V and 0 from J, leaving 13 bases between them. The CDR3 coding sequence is TGCGCCAGCACCCTGGGGGGGGCCTCCTACGAGCAGTACTTC. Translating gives CASTLGGASYEQYF.

The CDR3: CASRNSLREHRGYTF. CDR3 DNA sequence: TGTGCCAGCAGGAATAGTCTAAGGGAGCATCGAGGCTACACCTTC. V and J are TRBV6-1 and TRBJ1-2; D unresolved. The germline gives CDR1 MNHNS, CDR2 SASEGT. The V gene lost 6 bases and the J gene lost 8 bases, with 22 bases spanning the gap. The CDR3 has 15 amino acids.

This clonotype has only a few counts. The CDR3 DNA reads TGTGCCAGCGCTTTCCAGCGGGAGGGCCGGGGGACCCAGTACTTC. Encoded protein: CASAFQREGRGTQYF. The chain carries TRBV6-5 and TRBJ2-5, with 10 nucleotides matching TRBD2. The germline CDR1 and CDR2 sequences are MNHEY and SVGAGI. Losses at the gene ends were 8 bases for V and 7 bases for J; bases not matched to a gene: 13. There are 15 residues in the CDR3.

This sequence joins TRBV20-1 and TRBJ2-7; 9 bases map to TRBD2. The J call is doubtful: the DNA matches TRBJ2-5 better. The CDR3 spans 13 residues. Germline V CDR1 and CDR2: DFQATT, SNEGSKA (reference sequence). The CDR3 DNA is TGCAGTGCTAGTGCGGGAGGGCGCGAGACCCAGTACTTC. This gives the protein CSASAGGRETQYF.

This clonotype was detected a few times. CDR3 coding DNA: TGTGCCAGCAGTTCTCCAGGGGGCGAGGGCTATGGCTACACCTTC. The encoded protein is CASSSPGGEGYGYTF. The chain combines TRBV6-6 with TRBJ1-2, with TRBD1 matching over 8 bases. The CDR3 runs 15 residues. Trimming removed 4 bases from V and 4 bases from J; junction bases left unmatched: 8. Germline CDR1 MNHNY, CDR2 SVGAGI (reference sequence).

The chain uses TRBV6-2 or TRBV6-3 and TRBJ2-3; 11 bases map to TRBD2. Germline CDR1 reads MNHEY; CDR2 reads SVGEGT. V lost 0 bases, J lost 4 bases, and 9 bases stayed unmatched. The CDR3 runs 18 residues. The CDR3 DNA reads TGTGCCAGCAGTTACTCCCGGCCTAGCGGGGGGCCCTCAGATACGCAGTATTTT. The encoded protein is CASSYSRPSGGPSDTQYF.

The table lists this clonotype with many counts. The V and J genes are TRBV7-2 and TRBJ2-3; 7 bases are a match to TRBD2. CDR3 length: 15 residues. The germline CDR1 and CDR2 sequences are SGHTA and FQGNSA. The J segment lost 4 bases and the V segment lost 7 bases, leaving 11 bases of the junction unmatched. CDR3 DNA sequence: TGTGCCAGCATCCTTGGACTAGGTGGGGCAGATACGCAGTATTTT. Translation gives CASILGLGGADTQYF.

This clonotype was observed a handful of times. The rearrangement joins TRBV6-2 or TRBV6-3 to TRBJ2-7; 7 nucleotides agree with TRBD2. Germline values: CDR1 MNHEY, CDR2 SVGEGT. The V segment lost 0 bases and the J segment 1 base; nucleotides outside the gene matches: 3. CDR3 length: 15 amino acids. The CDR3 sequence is CASSYSRTSSYEQYF. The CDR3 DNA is TGTGCCAGCAGTTACTCAAGGACTAGTTCCTACGAGCAGTACTTC.

In nucleotides, the CDR3 is TGTGCCAGCAGTTTATCGCCAGGGTCAGTAGATACGCAGTATTTT. This translates into CASSLSPGSVDTQYF. The genes are TRBV28 and TRBJ2-3; TRBD1 might be the D (5 bases). Germline values: CDR1 MDHEN, CDR2 SYDVKM. V gave up 1 base and J gave up 5 bases, with 13 bases separating them. The CDR3 loop spans 15 amino acids.

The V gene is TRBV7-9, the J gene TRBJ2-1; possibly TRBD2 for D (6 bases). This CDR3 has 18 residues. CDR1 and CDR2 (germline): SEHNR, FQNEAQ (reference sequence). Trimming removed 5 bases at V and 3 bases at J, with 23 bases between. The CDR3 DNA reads TGTGCCAGCAGCCAAACGTCCCGGCGGACTAAAAACTACAATGAGCAGTTCTTC. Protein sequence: CASSQTSRRTKNYNEQFF.

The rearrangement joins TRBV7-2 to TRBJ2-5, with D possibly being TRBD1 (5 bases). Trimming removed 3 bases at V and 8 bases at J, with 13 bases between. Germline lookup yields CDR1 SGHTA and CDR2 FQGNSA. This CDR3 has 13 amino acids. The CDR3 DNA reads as TGTGCCAGCAGCTTGGGCCAGGGCGCTACCCAGTACTTC. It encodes CASSLGQGATQYF.

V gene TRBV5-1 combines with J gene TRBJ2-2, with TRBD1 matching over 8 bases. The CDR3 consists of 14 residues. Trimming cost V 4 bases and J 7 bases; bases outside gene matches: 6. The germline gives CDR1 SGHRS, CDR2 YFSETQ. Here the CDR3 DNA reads TGCGCCAGCAGCGGCGACAGGGGACACGGGGAGCTGTTTTTT. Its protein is CASSGDRGHGELFF.

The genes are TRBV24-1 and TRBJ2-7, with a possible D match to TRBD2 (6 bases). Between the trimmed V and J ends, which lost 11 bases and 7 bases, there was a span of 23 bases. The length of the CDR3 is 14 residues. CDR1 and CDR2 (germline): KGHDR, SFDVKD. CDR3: CAISPGEWNNEQYF. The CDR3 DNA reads TGTGCCATCTCACCGGGGGAGTGGAACAATGAGCAGTACTTC.

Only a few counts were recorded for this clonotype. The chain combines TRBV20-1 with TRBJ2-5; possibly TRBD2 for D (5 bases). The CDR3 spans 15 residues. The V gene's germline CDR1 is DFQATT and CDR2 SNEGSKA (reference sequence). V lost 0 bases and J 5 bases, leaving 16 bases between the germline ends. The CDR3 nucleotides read TGCAGTGCTAGAGATCCGGGTGCTAGCTCGGAGACCCAGTACTTC. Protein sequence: CSARDPGASSETQYF.

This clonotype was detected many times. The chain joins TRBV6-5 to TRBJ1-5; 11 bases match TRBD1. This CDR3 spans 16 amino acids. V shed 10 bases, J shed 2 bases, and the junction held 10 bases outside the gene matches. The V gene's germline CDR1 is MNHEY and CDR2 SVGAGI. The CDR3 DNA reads TGTGCCACCAGGACAGGGGGCGGGGGGGGCAATCAGCCCCAGCATTTT. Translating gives CATRTGGGGGNQPQHF.

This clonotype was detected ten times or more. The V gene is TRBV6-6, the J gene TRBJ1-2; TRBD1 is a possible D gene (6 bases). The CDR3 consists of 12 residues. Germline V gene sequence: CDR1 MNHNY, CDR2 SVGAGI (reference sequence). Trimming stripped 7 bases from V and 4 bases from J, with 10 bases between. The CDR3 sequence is CASIGGAYGYTF. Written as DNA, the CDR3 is TGTGCCAGCATAGGGGGAGCCTATGGCTACACCTTC.

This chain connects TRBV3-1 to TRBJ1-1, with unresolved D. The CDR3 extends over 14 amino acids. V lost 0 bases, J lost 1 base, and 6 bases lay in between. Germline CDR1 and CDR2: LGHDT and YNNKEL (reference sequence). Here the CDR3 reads CASSQDPRNTEAFF. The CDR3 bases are TGTGCCAGCAGCCAAGATCCTCGGAACACTGAAGCTTTCTTT.

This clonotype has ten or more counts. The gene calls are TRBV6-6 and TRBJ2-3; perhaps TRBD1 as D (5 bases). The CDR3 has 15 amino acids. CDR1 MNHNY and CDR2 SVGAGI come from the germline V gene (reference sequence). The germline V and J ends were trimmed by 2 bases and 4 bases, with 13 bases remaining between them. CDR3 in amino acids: CASSYGGWGPDTQYF. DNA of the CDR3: TGTGCCAGCAGTTACGGCGGCTGGGGCCCAGATACGCAGTATTTT.

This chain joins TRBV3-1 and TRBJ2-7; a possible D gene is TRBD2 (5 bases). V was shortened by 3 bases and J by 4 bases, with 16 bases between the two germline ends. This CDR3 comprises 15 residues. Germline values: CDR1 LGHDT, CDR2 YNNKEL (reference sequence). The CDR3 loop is CASSHIERNLYEQYF. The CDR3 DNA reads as TGTGCCAGCAGCCATATCGAGCGGAACCTTTACGAGCAGTACTTC.

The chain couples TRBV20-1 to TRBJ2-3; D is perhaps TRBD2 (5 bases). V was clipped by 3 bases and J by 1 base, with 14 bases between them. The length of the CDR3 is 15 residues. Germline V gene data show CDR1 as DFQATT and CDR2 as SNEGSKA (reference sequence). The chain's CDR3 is CSASSGKGGTDTQYF. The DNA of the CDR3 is TGCAGTGCTAGTTCCGGGAAGGGCGGCACAGATACGCAGTATTTT.

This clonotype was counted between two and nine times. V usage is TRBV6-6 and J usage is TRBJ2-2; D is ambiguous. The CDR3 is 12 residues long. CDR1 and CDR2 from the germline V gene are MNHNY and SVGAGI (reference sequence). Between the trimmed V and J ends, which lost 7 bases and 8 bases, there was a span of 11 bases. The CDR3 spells CASNFPRGELFF. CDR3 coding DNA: TGTGCCAGCAATTTCCCCCGTGGGGAGCTGTTTTTT.

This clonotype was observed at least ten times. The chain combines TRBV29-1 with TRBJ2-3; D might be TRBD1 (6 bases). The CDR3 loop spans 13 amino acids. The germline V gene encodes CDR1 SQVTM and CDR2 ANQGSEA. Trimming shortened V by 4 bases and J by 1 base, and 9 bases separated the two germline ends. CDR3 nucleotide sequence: TGCAGCGTTGTCGAGGGGGGCACAGATACGCAGTATTTT. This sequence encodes CSVVEGGTDTQYF.

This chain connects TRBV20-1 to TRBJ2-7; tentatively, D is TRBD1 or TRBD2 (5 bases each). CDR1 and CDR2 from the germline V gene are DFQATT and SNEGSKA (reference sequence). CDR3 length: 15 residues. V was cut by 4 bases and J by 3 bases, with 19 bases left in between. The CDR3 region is CSATWTHTGGYEQYF. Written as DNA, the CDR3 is TGCAGTGCTACATGGACACATACAGGAGGCTACGAGCAGTACTTC.

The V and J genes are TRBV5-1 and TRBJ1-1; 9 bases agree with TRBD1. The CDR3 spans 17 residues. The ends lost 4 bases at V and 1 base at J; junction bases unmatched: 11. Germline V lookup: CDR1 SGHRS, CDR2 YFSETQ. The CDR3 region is CASSAQGARYPNTEAFF. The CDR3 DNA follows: TGCGCCAGCAGCGCACAGGGGGCCCGATACCCGAACACTGAAGCTTTCTTT.

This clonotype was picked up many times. For the CDR3, the DNA is TGCAGCGTTCTACAGGGTAATCGGGACGAGCAGTACTTC. It codes for CSVLQGNRDEQYF. The chain joins TRBV29-1 to TRBJ2-7; TRBD1 might be the D (6 bases). CDR3 length equals 13 residues. V was trimmed by 5 bases and J by 5 bases, leaving 16 bases between them. Looked up from germline, CDR1 is SQVTM and CDR2 is ANQGSEA.

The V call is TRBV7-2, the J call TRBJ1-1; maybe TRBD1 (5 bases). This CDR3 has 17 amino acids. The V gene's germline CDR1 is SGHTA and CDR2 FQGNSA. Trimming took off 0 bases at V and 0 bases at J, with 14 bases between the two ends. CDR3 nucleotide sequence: TGTGCCAGCAGCTTAGCGCGGGAGGGGCGGATGAACACTGAAGCTTTCTTT. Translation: CASSLAREGRMNTEAFF. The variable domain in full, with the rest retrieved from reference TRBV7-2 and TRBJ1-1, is GAGVSQSPSNKVTEKGKDVELRCDPISGHTALYWYRQSLGQGLEFLIYFQGNSAPDKSGLPSDRFSAERTGGSVSTLTIQRTQQEDSAVYLCASSLAREGRMNTEAFFGQGTRLTVV.

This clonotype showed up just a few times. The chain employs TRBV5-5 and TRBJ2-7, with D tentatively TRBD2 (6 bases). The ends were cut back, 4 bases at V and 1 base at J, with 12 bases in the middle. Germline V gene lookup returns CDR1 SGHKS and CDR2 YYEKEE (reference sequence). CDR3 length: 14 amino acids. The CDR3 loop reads CASSGGTLSYEQYF. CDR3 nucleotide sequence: TGTGCCAGCAGCGGGGGGACTTTATCCTACGAGCAGTACTTC.